The present TCR beta chain was sequenced within a study of shared clonotypes between healthy human individuals. Some clones are missing from TCRdb's copy, which holds only in-frame ones; the method was immunoSEQ multiplex PCR. The data show about 680,000 clones, 74% seen once. Trimming left V 3 bases short and J 3 bases short, with 16 bases between. Germline V gives CDR1 SGDLS, CDR2 YYNGEE. This CDR3 region has 16 residues. Sequencing used memory CD4+ T cells sorted from blood. Regarding subset: CD45RA-negative fraction. The V call is TRBV9, the J call TRBJ2-1; D may be TRBD1 or TRBD2 (6 bases each). The receptor comes from a woman younger than 45 in good health. The chain's CDR3 is CASSGGARRSYNEQFF. The DNA of the CDR3 is TGTGCCAGCAGCGGGGGGGCTCGTAGGAGCTACAATGAGCAGTTCTTC.